The next 29 T cell receptor beta chains were all read from a single sample in a study of shared clonotypes between healthy human individuals. As defined, naive CD8 cells were CD45RO-negative and positively selected for CCR7, with terminally differentiated effector memory CD45RA+ cells excluded. The protocol was immunoSEQ multiplex PCR, while the TCRdb copy is restricted to in-frame clones and leaves out a portion. The sample lists roughly 650,000 clones, approximately 96% occurring once. Specimen: naive CD8+ T cells sorted from blood. All receptors come from a woman younger than 45 in good health.

The chain joins TRBV5-5 to TRBJ2-5; D might be TRBD1 (6 bases). V lost 2 bases and J lost 1, with 9 bases in between. CDR1 SGHKS and CDR2 YYEKEE come from the germline V gene (reference sequence). CDR3 length equals 14 residues. The CDR3 nucleotides are TGTGCCAGCAGCTTAGCAGGGGTCCAAGAGACCCAGTACTTC. Residues: CASSLAGVQETQYF.

The rearrangement uses TRBV11-3 and TRBJ2-1, with D hard to call. CDR1 SGHNT and CDR2 YENEEA come from the germline V gene. Between the trimmed V and J ends, which lost 0 bases and 1 base, there was a span of 4 bases. The CDR3 runs 14 residues. CDR3 region: CASSLDDSYNEQFF. The CDR3 bases are TGTGCCAGCAGCTTAGACGATTCCTACAATGAGCAGTTCTTC.

In the case of this clone: Other DNA sequences in this sample translate to the same CDR3. The V call is TRBV27, the J call TRBJ2-3; the D call may be TRBD1 or TRBD2 (5 bases each). The CDR3 has 14 amino acids. V dropped 3 bases and J dropped 2 bases, with 9 bases sitting between them. Germline-derived CDR1 and CDR2 are MNHEY and SMNVEV (reference sequence). CDR3 nucleotides: TGTGCCAGCAGTTTCGGGGCCGACACAGATACGCAGTATTTT. It encodes CASSFGADTDTQYF.

V usage is TRBV11-2 and J usage is TRBJ2-5, with a possible D match to TRBD2 (6 bases). Trimming removed 5 bases from V and 5 bases from J, with 18 bases in between. The CDR3 sequence is 15 residues long. CDR1 is SGHAT and CDR2 is FQNNGV in the germline V gene. CDR3 protein: CASSPGLEGRETQYF. The CDR3 DNA follows: TGTGCCAGCAGCCCTGGGCTGGAGGGCCGGGAGACCCAGTACTTC.

The CDR3 bases are TGTGCCAGCAGCCCGCAAGGCAGGCAATACGAGCAGTACTTC. It is translated as CASSPQGRQYEQYF. This chain joins TRBV11-2 and TRBJ2-7; D uncertain. The CDR3 runs 14 residues. Trimming removed 5 bases from V and 4 bases from J, with 15 bases in between. The V gene's germline CDR1 is SGHAT and CDR2 FQNNGV.

V gene TRBV25-1 combines with J gene TRBJ1-1; D unclear. The germline V gene has CDR1 MGHDK and CDR2 SYGVNS. V dropped 9 bases and J dropped 6 bases, with 17 bases sitting between them. The CDR3 is 13 amino acids. This CDR3 reads CASEGTVSSEAFF. CDR3 in DNA: TGTGCCAGTGAGGGTACGGTTTCCTCTGAAGCTTTCTTT.

The chain uses TRBV9 and TRBJ1-2; D uncertain. With 3 bases removed from V and 4 bases from J, the gap between germline ends came to 7 bases. The germline V gene has CDR1 SGDLS and CDR2 YYNGEE. This CDR3 has 12 amino acids. CDR3 nucleotides: TGTGCCAGCAGCGACCGCGGCTATGGCTACACCTTC. This codes for CASSDRGYGYTF.

This sequence joins TRBV9 and TRBJ1-1; D unresolved. The CDR3 spans 14 residues. V lost 0 bases to trimming and J lost 1 base, with 7 bases between them. The germline gives CDR1 SGDLS, CDR2 YYNGEE. The CDR3, as DNA: TGTGCCAGCAGCGTAGTGGAATCGAACACTGAAGCTTTCTTT. It specifies CASSVVESNTEAFF.

This clone came up once. This chain joins TRBV5-4 and TRBJ2-1; 10 bases align to TRBD2. CDR3 length equals 16 residues. J was trimmed by 5 bases and V by 2 bases; bases with no gene match: 7. CDR1 and CDR2 (germline): SGHNT, YYREEE (reference sequence). CDR3 in amino acids: CASSFDLAGAHNEQFF. The CDR3 nucleotides read TGTGCCAGCAGCTTCGATCTAGCGGGAGCTCACAATGAGCAGTTCTTC.

The gene calls are TRBV19 and TRBJ2-5, with D possibly being TRBD1 or TRBD2 (5 bases each). CDR1 LNHDA and CDR2 SQIVND come from the germline V gene (reference sequence). V was cut by 3 bases and J by 11 bases, with 16 bases left in between. The CDR3 covers 13 residues. This CDR3 reads CASSMGRASEQYF. CDR3 in DNA: TGTGCCAGTAGTATGGGACGTGCCTCGGAGCAGTACTTC.

DNA of the CDR3: TGTGCCAGCAGTTCCTACTCTGGGGCCAACGTCCTGACTTTC. Amino acids: CASSSYSGANVLTF. V gene TRBV27 combines with J gene TRBJ2-6; D remains unclear. Trimming removed 4 bases from V and 0 bases from J, with 4 bases in between. In germline, CDR1 is MNHEY, CDR2 SMNVEV (reference sequence). The CDR3 runs 14 residues.

The CDR3, as DNA: TGTGCCAGCAGCTTGGCTTTGAAGCGGTTTGCGCAGTACTTC. Translation: CASSLALKRFAQYF. The chain employs TRBV5-6 and TRBJ2-7; possible D gene TRBD2, 5 bases. V shed 0 bases and J shed 9 bases, with 16 bases lying between them. The CDR3 is 14 amino acids. The V gene's germline CDR1 is SGHDT and CDR2 YYEEEE.

The chain carries TRBV7-6 and TRBJ2-7, with D possibly being TRBD2 (5 bases). The CDR3 covers 14 residues. CDR1 is SGHVS, CDR2 FNYEAQ, per germline. Trimming removed 5 bases at V and 0 bases at J, with 11 bases between. CDR3 loop: CASSPGLISYEQYF. DNA for the CDR3: TGTGCCAGCAGCCCCGGACTCATCTCCTACGAGCAGTACTTC.

The chain employs TRBV15 and TRBJ2-7; 7 bases map to TRBD2. Germline CDR1 reads LNHNV; CDR2 reads YYDKDF (reference sequence). The junction had 12 bases not matched to a gene; V was cut back by 3 bases and J by 7 bases. This CDR3 has 15 residues. The CDR3, as DNA: TGTGCCACCAGCAGGGGGGGGGACTTTACAGAAGAGCAGTACTTC. Translated: CATSRGGDFTEEQYF.

The chain links TRBV7-9 to TRBJ2-3; 11 bases match TRBD2. This CDR3 contains 15 residues. V gave up 6 bases and J gave up 4 bases; unmatched junction bases: 6. Germline V CDR1 and CDR2: SEHNR, FQNEAQ (reference sequence). The CDR3 spells CASSSLAGGPDTQYF. CDR3 nucleotide sequence: TGTGCCAGCAGTTCGTTAGCGGGAGGGCCAGATACGCAGTATTTT.

This chain joins TRBV27 and TRBJ2-5, with D possibly being TRBD1 or TRBD2 (5 bases each). Germline CDR1 MNHEY, CDR2 SMNVEV (reference sequence). V was clipped by 5 bases and J by 0 bases, with 13 bases between them. The CDR3 totals 15 residues. CDR3 in DNA: TGTGCCAGCAGTGTCCGGGACGGGAACCAAGAGACCCAGTACTTC. Translating gives CASSVRDGNQETQYF.

The V and J genes are TRBV4-1 and TRBJ2-3; no clear D gene. V dropped 3 bases and J dropped 5 bases, with 9 bases sitting between them. This CDR3 is built from 13 residues. Germline CDR1 is MGHRA and CDR2 is YSYEKL. Here the CDR3 reads CASSQVRRDTQYF. CDR3 DNA sequence: TGCGCCAGCAGCCAGGTCCGGAGAGATACGCAGTATTTT.

The rearrangement joins TRBV2 to TRBJ2-7; D might be TRBD1 or TRBD2, each matching 6 bases. The CDR3 loop spans 15 amino acids. Germline assignment: CDR1 SNHLY and CDR2 FYNNEI. V was cut by 5 bases and J by 0 bases, with 14 bases left in between. The CDR3: CASSIGGTPSYEQYF. CDR3 nucleotides: TGTGCCAGCAGTATAGGCGGGACACCCTCCTACGAGCAGTACTTC.

V and J are TRBV6-1 and TRBJ2-1; 10 nucleotides match TRBD1. There are 16 residues in the CDR3. V gave up 4 bases and J gave up 2 bases; unmatched junction bases: 5. Germline V lookup: CDR1 MNHNS, CDR2 SASEGT. The chain's CDR3 is CASSARTGGAYNEQFF. As DNA, the CDR3 is TGTGCCAGCAGTGCCCGGACAGGGGGTGCCTACAATGAGCAGTTCTTC.

The chain employs TRBV27 and TRBJ2-7; possible D gene TRBD2, 6 bases. CDR1 MNHEY and CDR2 SMNVEV come from the germline V gene (reference sequence). V was shortened by 2 bases and J by 7 bases, with 15 bases between the two germline ends. The CDR3 runs to 14 residues. CDR3 nucleotides: TGTGCCAGCAGTTTAGGACTACCCACCTCGGAGCAGTACTTC. This codes for CASSLGLPTSEQYF.

The CDR3 bases are TGTGCCAGCAGTTTAAGGGGGGGTTTGACTAGCGGGAGTATCTCAGCCTACAATGAGCAGTTCTTC. Its protein product is CASSLRGGLTSGSISAYNEQFF. The J gene is TRBJ2-1, the V gene TRBV27, with 12 bases that match TRBD2. The CDR3 spans 22 residues. The germline gives CDR1 MNHEY, CDR2 SMNVEV (reference sequence). After removal of 2 bases from V and 2 bases from J, the junction contained 19 bases not matched to a gene.

The chain uses TRBV10-2 and TRBJ1-3, with D possibly being TRBD1 (6 bases). From germline, CDR1 is WSHSY and CDR2 SAAADI. The CDR3 is 18 residues long. With 6 bases removed from V and 0 bases from J, the gap between germline ends came to 21 bases. The CDR3 nucleotides read TGCGCCAGCAGATCGCCCCTCAGGGGAGAGGACTCTGGAAACACCATATATTTT. Protein product: CASRSPLRGEDSGNTIYF.

This clone was counted a single time. The chain is built from TRBV7-9 and TRBJ2-5; the D gene is possibly TRBD2 (5 bases). With 8 bases removed from V and 5 bases from J, the gap between germline ends came to 18 bases. Germline lookup yields CDR1 SEHNR and CDR2 FQNEAQ (reference sequence). The CDR3 runs 14 residues. The CDR3, as DNA: TGTGCCAGCCCTCTCGGAGGTTATGGGGAGACCCAGTACTTC. Translated: CASPLGGYGETQYF.

This rearrangement joins TRBV4-1 to TRBJ2-7, with 11 nucleotides matching TRBD1. Germline V gene sequence: CDR1 MGHRA, CDR2 YSYEKL. V gave up 3 bases and J gave up 5 bases; unmatched junction bases: 9. There are 16 residues in the CDR3. The CDR3, as DNA: TGCGCCAGCAGCCACAGCCCGGGACAGGGGGAGAACGAGCAGTACTTC. Encoded protein: CASSHSPGQGENEQYF.

The rearrangement uses TRBV6-5 and TRBJ1-3; D gene ambiguous. The V and J ends lost 6 bases and 0 bases respectively, with 9 bases between them. The CDR3 length is 14 residues. Per the germline V gene, CDR1 is MNHEY and CDR2 is SVGAGI. Written as DNA, the CDR3 is TGTGCCAGCAGACCGTTGAACTCTGGAAACACCATATATTTT. Its translation: CASRPLNSGNTIYF.

This sequence joins TRBV7-9 and TRBJ2-2, with 14 positions matching TRBD2. CDR1 SEHNR and CDR2 FQNEAQ come from the germline V gene (reference sequence). The CDR3 totals 16 residues. The J segment lost 6 bases and the V segment lost 3 bases, leaving 3 bases of the junction unmatched. CDR3: CASSFGLAGGPGELFF. In nucleotides, the CDR3 is TGTGCCAGCAGCTTCGGACTAGCGGGAGGACCCGGGGAGCTGTTTTTT.

The rearrangement uses TRBV27 and TRBJ1-5, with 7 bases matching TRBD1. The CDR3 is made up of 14 amino acids. Trimming removed 6 bases from V and 6 bases from J; junction bases left unmatched: 8. Germline V gene sequence: CDR1 MNHEY, CDR2 SMNVEV (reference sequence). CDR3 in DNA: TGTGCCAGCAGCTTTACAGGGGCTACTCAGCCCCAGCATTTT. This sequence encodes CASSFTGATQPQHF.

The chain couples TRBV7-6 to TRBJ2-3; D is unresolved. Germline V gene sequence: CDR1 SGHVS, CDR2 FNYEAQ. The CDR3 is 15 residues long. V was pared by 1 base and J by 3 bases, with 11 bases between. The DNA for the CDR3 is TGTGCCAGCAGCTTAGAACTTATCCAGACAGATACGCAGTATTTT. Its translation is CASSLELIQTDTQYF.

The chain uses TRBV29-1 and TRBJ2-5, with 9 bases identical to TRBD2. The V and J ends lost 5 bases and 1 base, in that order; junction bases with no gene match: 5. This CDR3 spans 14 amino acids. Germline CDR1 SQVTM, CDR2 ANQGSEA. The CDR3 loop reads CSVLTSGVQETQYF. The CDR3 DNA reads as TGCAGCGTTCTGACTAGCGGTGTCCAAGAGACCCAGTACTTC. Supplemented by reference TRBV29-1 and TRBJ2-5, the full variable domain reads SAVISQKPSRDICQRGTSLTIQCQVDSQVTMMFWYRQQPGQSLTLIATANQGSEATYESGFVIDKFPISRPNLTFSTLTVSNMSPEDSSIYLCSVLTSGVQETQYFGPGTRLLVL.